The TCR beta chain described here comes from a study of Ad26.COV2.S vaccination and SARS-CoV-2 variants. Study context: Doses of Ad26.COV2.S were injected into muscle once or twice, 56 days apart. Findings and limits, study-wide: Substantial breadth was reportedly displayed by spike-specific CD8+ and CD4+ T cell responses after vaccination.

This CDR3 has 15 residues. V was shortened by 1 base and J by 6 bases, with 12 bases between the two germline ends. CDR1 and CDR2 from the germline V gene are SEHNR and FQNEAQ (reference sequence). The treatment here: 15 to 20 received Ad26.COV2.S at low or high dose, single or two shots; about 5 received placebo; per-sample allocation not given. Each sample was drawn 63 days after the first injection (of vaccine or placebo). Comment on this clone: Its matching antigen is unknown.

Assay used: immunoSEQ multiplex PCR; TCRdb lists only in-frame clones, some missing. The sample yields about 680,000 clones, roughly 90% seen once. The chain combines TRBV7-9 with TRBJ1-4; D is unclear. Material: peripheral blood, obtained in a trial of Ad26.COV2.S vaccine versus placebo. This TCR was recovered from a person aged 18-65 years who received the Ad26.COV2.S COVID-19 vaccine or a placebo. The chain's CDR3 is CASSLGVTLDEKLFF. CDR3 nucleotides: TGTGCCAGCAGCTTAGGAGTCACCTTGGATGAAAAACTGTTTTTT.